The TCR beta chain under discussion was sequenced for a study of OX40 agonist ivuxolimab in advanced cancers. The study in broad terms: The costimulatory receptor OX40 (CD134) was targeted by ivuxolimab, a fully human IgG2 agonistic monoclonal antibody. Intravenous ivuxolimab was administered to patients every 2 weeks at six dose levels: 0.01, 0.1, 0.3, 1.5, 3 and 10 mg/kg. Of the approximately 50 dose-escalation patients, hepatocellular carcinoma was present in about 20, melanoma in about 15, renal cell carcinoma in 9 and head and neck cancer in 9. The dose-escalation cohort was approximately 83% male with a mean age of 60 years, ranging from roughly 23 to 90. Prior anti-PD-1, anti-PD-L1 or anti-CTLA-4 therapy was permitted, and checkpoint inhibitors had been received by about two fifths of dose-escalation patients. Partial responses occurred in three dose-escalation patients: two with cutaneous melanoma and one with hepatocellular carcinoma. Peripheral TCRbeta sequencing was intended to test whether TCR sequence diversity was altered and clonal T-cell expansion was caused by ivuxolimab. The paper describes the monotherapy dose-escalation part (N of about 52 patients) of the phase I trial of ivuxolimab.

To sequence the TCRbeta CDR3 region, genomic DNA was isolated from the sorted cells. The immunoSEQ Assay was used for sequencing of TCRbeta CDR3 regions. TCRdb's version of the immuneACCESS table is confined to in-frame rearrangements and falls short of the full clone set. An unresolved V gene accounts for under half of the shortfall where checked; the remainder is of unknown origin. The sample records roughly 100,000 clones, about nine tenths of which are singletons. The top ten constitute about 0.48% of the sample. The trial excluded patients who had a history of autoimmune disease or were on systemic immunosuppression. Peripheral blood for TCR sequencing was collected from all dose cohorts at baseline, on cycle 4 day 1, and on cycle 7 day 1. The samples were drawn from a first-in-human, open-label, multicenter phase I dose-escalation trial of ivuxolimab. The trial enrolled adults with locally advanced or metastatic head and neck squamous cell, hepatocellular, melanoma or renal cell carcinoma. Before TCR sequencing, CD4+ T cells and CD8+ T cells from peripheral blood were sorted into separate populations.

The study at large found these results: The antigen specificity of the peripheral T cells that underwent clonal expansion was not determined. In the 0.1-3.0 mg/kg groups, partial responders had among the lowest normalized peripheral clonal expansion, particularly in CD8+ T cells. On average, CD8+ T cells showed more expanded clones than CD4+ T cells after ivuxolimab. At doses of 0.1 to 3.0 mg/kg, clonal expansion of both CD4+ and CD8+ T cells in blood was seen between baseline and week 6. Low levels of normalized T-cell clonal expansion were also seen in some patients who did not respond.

This clone has just one count. Its antigen has not been determined. Within one base of it there is no much larger clone, and no base qualities were kept. As encoded in the germline V gene, CDR1 is SNHLY while CDR2 is FYNNEI. V ends up 4 bases short and J 1 base short, with an unmatched junction base count of 4. The CDR3 covers 14 residues, taking in both the cysteine and the phenylalanine. Solely the CDR3 DNA is kept, with 42 bases framed from the first base. The chain is made from TRBV2 and TRBJ2-7; 7 bases in the middle match TRBD1. The sample was CD4+ or CD8+ T cells sorted from blood, taken in a trial of the OX40 agonist ivuxolimab. The source of this sequence is an adult with an advanced solid tumor such as melanoma, head and neck, liver or kidney cancer. The nucleotide sequence is given as TGTGCCAGCAGTGCCGGACAGGTATCCTACGAGCAGTACTTC. It codes for CASSAGQVSYEQYF.